Following are 27 T cell receptor beta chains from one sample sequenced in a study of blood T cell repertoires in COVID-19. Only in-frame clones appear in the TCRdb table, and some are missing; sequencing was by immunoSEQ multiplex PCR. The sample includes 200,000 to 250,000 clones, about 87% of them seen just once. Source material: PBMCs or T cells enriched from blood (not recorded which). The receptors shown here come from a woman aged 25 to 45 with acute COVID-19.

V gene TRBV11-2 combines with J gene TRBJ2-2; possibly TRBD2 for D (6 bases). Germline assignment: CDR1 SGHAT and CDR2 FQNNGV. This CDR3 is 18 amino acids long. Trimming shortened V by 5 bases and J by 2 bases, and 21 bases separated the two germline ends. In DNA form, the CDR3 reads TGTGCCAGCAGCCCCTTTGGGACTCGCGCCTACAACACCGGGGAGCTGTTTTTT. As protein: CASSPFGTRAYNTGELFF.

This rearrangement joins TRBV10-3 to TRBJ1-2, with 9 bases aligning to TRBD1. CDR3 size: 14 residues. Germline CDR1 and CDR2: ENHRY and SYGVKD. The junction had 10 bases not matched to a gene; V was cut back by 11 bases and J by 3 bases. CDR3 sequence (DNA): TGTGCCGCATCAGCAGGGACAGGGTACTATGGCTACACCTTC. Residues: CAASAGTGYYGYTF.

The chain joins TRBV27 to TRBJ1-2; D ambiguous. The germline V gene encodes CDR1 MNHEY and CDR2 SMNVEV (reference sequence). The germline V and J ends were trimmed by 2 bases and 3 bases, with 13 bases remaining between them. This CDR3 is built from 15 residues. For the CDR3, the DNA is TGTGCCAGCAGTTTAGGCCGCCGGGATGACTATGGCTACACCTTC. Its protein product is CASSLGRRDDYGYTF.

The chain links TRBV2 to TRBJ2-7; 8 nucleotides line up with TRBD1. After removal of 6 bases from V and 4 bases from J, the junction contained 11 bases not matched to a gene. This CDR3 has 15 amino acids. Germline CDR1 and CDR2: SNHLY and FYNNEI. The CDR3 here is CASSDRGSGEYEQYF. CDR3 coding DNA: TGTGCCAGCAGCGACAGGGGCAGCGGTGAATACGAGCAGTACTTC. Together with reference TRBV2 and TRBJ2-7, the CDR3 gives the full variable domain: EPEVTQTPSHQVTQMGQEVILRCVPISNHLYFYWYRQILGQKVEFLVSFYNNEISEKSEIFDDQFSVERPDGSNFTLKIRSTKLEDSAMYFCASSDRGSGEYEQYFGPGTRLTVT.

The genes are TRBV5-1 and TRBJ2-3, with TRBD2 matching 12 bases. Trimming cost V 3 bases and J 1 base; bases outside gene matches: 6. The CDR3 covers 17 residues. Germline V gives CDR1 SGHRS, CDR2 YFSETQ. The CDR3 sequence: CASSSRLAGEGTDTQYF. The CDR3, as DNA: TGCGCCAGCAGCTCACGACTAGCGGGGGAGGGCACAGATACGCAGTATTTT.

This chain connects TRBV11-2 to TRBJ2-7, with a weak D call TRBD1 (5 bases). There are 14 residues in the CDR3. Germline CDR1 SGHAT, CDR2 FQNNGV. V was trimmed by 3 bases and J by 0 bases, leaving 9 bases between them. CDR3: CASSLGPASYEQYF. The CDR3 bases are TGTGCCAGCAGCTTGGGGCCAGCCTCCTACGAGCAGTACTTC.

The V and J genes are TRBV5-4 and TRBJ2-4; perhaps TRBD2 as D (6 bases). This CDR3 region has 17 residues. Germline CDR1 is SGHNT and CDR2 is YYREEE (reference sequence). Trimming took off 4 bases at V and 2 bases at J, with 19 bases between the two ends. CDR3 in amino acids: CASSPGTGRSTKNIQYF. CDR3 in DNA: TGTGCCAGCAGCCCAGGGACGGGGAGGTCGACCAAAAACATTCAGTACTTC.

The rearrangement uses TRBV5-8 and TRBJ1-2; no definite D call. Trimming left V 4 bases short and J 8 bases short, with 18 bases between. The CDR3 totals 14 residues. Looked up from germline, CDR1 is SGHTS and CDR2 is YDEGEE. The CDR3 is CASSTTFSIEGYTF. The CDR3 nucleotides are TGTGCCAGCAGCACTACCTTTTCGATCGAGGGCTACACCTTC.

The chain employs TRBV19 and TRBJ1-1, with TRBD1 matching 7 bases. Trimming at V came to 6 bases and at J to 7 bases, leaving 17 bases not matched to a gene. Looked up from germline, CDR1 is LNHDA and CDR2 is SQIVND (reference sequence). This CDR3 region has 16 residues. The CDR3 sequence: CASRPHRGQKLNEAFF. In DNA form, the CDR3 reads TGTGCCAGTAGACCTCACAGGGGACAGAAATTAAATGAAGCTTTCTTT. Using reference TRBV19 and TRBJ1-1 for the parts outside the CDR3, the full variable domain is DGGITQSPKYLFRKEGQNVTLSCEQNLNHDAMYWYRQDPGQGLRLIYYSQIVNDFQKGDIAEGYSVSREKKESFPLTVTSAQKNPTAFYLCASRPHRGQKLNEAFFGQGTRLTVV.

This clone has only one observation. The rearrangement joins TRBV5-1 to TRBJ2-1, with 8 bases lining up with TRBD1. Germline V gene data show CDR1 as SGHRS and CDR2 as YFSETQ. CDR3 length: 15 amino acids. V shed 5 bases and J 0 bases; nucleotides not matched to a gene: 4. For the CDR3, the DNA is TGCGCCAGCAGACAGGGGGTCACCTCCTACAATGAGCAGTTCTTC. This gives the protein CASRQGVTSYNEQFF.

The J gene is TRBJ1-1, the V gene TRBV6-5; tentatively, D is TRBD1 (5 bases). V was trimmed by 2 bases and J by 0 bases, leaving 10 bases between them. This CDR3 has 15 residues. The germline CDR1 and CDR2 sequences are MNHEY and SVGAGI. This chain's CDR3 is CASSYGGLMNTEAFF. CDR3 nucleotide sequence: TGTGCCAGCAGTTACGGGGGACTAATGAACACTGAAGCTTTCTTT.

The J gene is TRBJ1-1, the V gene TRBV18, with 7 bases fitting TRBD1. Germline V CDR1 and CDR2: KGHSH, LQKENI. The CDR3 extends over 17 amino acids. With V trimmed by 4 bases and J by 0 bases, 11 bases remained unmatched. Here the CDR3 reads CASSLSGQAGVNTEAFF. CDR3 DNA: TGTGCCAGCTCACTCTCCGGACAGGCGGGCGTGAACACTGAAGCTTTCTTT.

The rearrangement links TRBV7-9 to TRBJ1-5; perhaps TRBD1 as D (5 bases). CDR1 and CDR2 (germline): SEHNR, FQNEAQ (reference sequence). V was pared by 5 bases and J by 2 bases, with 13 bases between. The CDR3 consists of 15 residues. CDR3 residues: CASSQGGGGNQPQHF. CDR3 coding DNA: TGTGCCAGCAGCCAGGGCGGGGGAGGCAATCAGCCCCAGCATTTT.

The chain links TRBV6-2 or TRBV6-3 to TRBJ2-3; 12 nucleotides agree with TRBD2. With V trimmed by 4 bases and J by 1 base, 6 bases remained unmatched. This CDR3 is built from 17 residues. Per germline, CDR1 MNHEY and CDR2 SVGEGT. The CDR3 region is CASSSLRTSGGTDTQYF. In nucleotides, the CDR3 is TGTGCCAGCAGTTCTCTAAGGACTAGCGGGGGCACAGATACGCAGTATTTT.

The genes are TRBV19 and TRBJ1-5, with a possible D match to TRBD1 (6 bases). This CDR3 is built from 13 residues. Germline CDR1 and CDR2: LNHDA and SQIVND (reference sequence). Between the trimmed V and J ends, which lost 3 bases and 6 bases, there was a span of 9 bases. The CDR3 sequence: CASSMGARQPQHF. The CDR3, as DNA: TGTGCCAGTAGTATGGGGGCCCGTCAGCCCCAGCATTTT.

V and J are TRBV5-1 and TRBJ2-1; 9 bases match TRBD1. V lost 4 bases to trimming and J lost 2 bases; unmatched junction nucleotides: 7. Looked up from germline, CDR1 is SGHRS and CDR2 is YFSETQ. This CDR3 comprises 16 residues. The CDR3 DNA follows: TGCGCCAGCAGCCTGGGCGGGACAGGGCCCTACAATGAGCAGTTCTTC. Amino acid sequence: CASSLGGTGPYNEQFF. Supplemented by reference TRBV5-1 and TRBJ2-1, the full variable domain reads KAGVTQTPRYLIKTRGQQVTLSCSPISGHRSVSWYQQTPGQGLQFLFEYFSETQRNKGNFPGRFSGRQFSNSRSEMNVSTLELGDSALYLCASSLGGTGPYNEQFFGPGTRLTVL.

The chain couples TRBV5-1 to TRBJ1-5; D possibly corresponds to TRBD1 (5 bases). Between the trimmed V and J ends, which lost 4 bases and 2 bases, there was a span of 7 bases. The germline CDR1 and CDR2 sequences are SGHRS and YFSETQ. The CDR3 length is 13 residues. CDR3 sequence: CASSTTGNQPQHF. CDR3 nucleotide sequence: TGCGCCAGCAGCACGACAGGCAATCAGCCCCAGCATTTT.

This clone showed up just a few times. The genes are TRBV11-2 and TRBJ2-1; 12 nucleotides line up with TRBD2. The J segment lost 5 bases and the V segment lost 3 bases, leaving 5 bases of the junction unmatched. The CDR3 length is 16 residues. Germline CDR1 SGHAT, CDR2 FQNNGV. The CDR3 loop reads CASSFPLAGGNNEQFF. The CDR3 coding sequence is TGTGCCAGCAGCTTCCCACTAGCGGGGGGCAACAATGAGCAGTTCTTC. Full variable domain (rest looked up from reference TRBV11-2 and TRBJ2-1): EAGVAQSPRYKIIEKRQSVAFWCNPISGHATLYWYQQILGQGPKLLIQFQNNGVVDDSQLPKDRFSAERLKGVDSTLKIQPAKLEDSAVYLCASSFPLAGGNNEQFFGPGTRLTVL.

This chain links TRBV5-1 with TRBJ1-1; 8 bases line up with TRBD1. The germline V gene encodes CDR1 SGHRS and CDR2 YFSETQ. V dropped 4 bases and J dropped 1; count of bases not matched to a gene: 6. This CDR3 has 15 amino acids. CDR3 sequence: CASSARTGRNTEAFF. Here the CDR3 DNA reads TGCGCCAGCAGCGCTCGGACAGGGAGGAACACTGAAGCTTTCTTT.

This chain connects TRBV4-3 to TRBJ1-3; D not resolved. This CDR3 has 15 amino acids. Germline V lookup: CDR1 LGHNA, CDR2 YSLEER. V lost 0 bases and J 4 bases, leaving 10 bases between the germline ends. The CDR3 nucleotides read TGCGCCAGCAGCCAAGAGCGACAAATAGGAAACACCATATATTTT. Translated, it gives CASSQERQIGNTIYF.

The chain combines TRBV18 with TRBJ2-3, with 7 bases that match TRBD1. Trimming cost V 7 bases and J 1 base; bases outside gene matches: 5. This CDR3 spans 14 amino acids. Germline V CDR1 and CDR2: KGHSH, LQKENI. In DNA form, the CDR3 reads TGTGCCAGCTGTGACAGGGTTGGCACAGATACGCAGTATTTT. It translates to CASCDRVGTDTQYF.

This clone was detected a few times. This chain connects TRBV4-1 to TRBJ2-7, with a weak D call TRBD1 (5 bases). Trimming stripped 1 base from V and 3 bases from J, with 10 bases between. Germline CDR1 reads MGHRA; CDR2 reads YSYEKL. The CDR3 runs to 14 residues. The CDR3 nucleotides read TGCGCCAGCAGCCAAGGGTTCGACAGCTACGAGCAGTACTTC. Protein: CASSQGFDSYEQYF.

This chain uses TRBV5-6 with TRBJ1-2; 10 bases map to TRBD1. The CDR3 runs 15 residues. Losses at the gene ends were 2 bases for V and 6 bases for J; bases not matched to a gene: 7. Germline V gene lookup returns CDR1 SGHDT and CDR2 YYEEEE. CDR3 nucleotides: TGTGCCAGCAGCTTCCCGGACAGGGGGAGCCATGGCTACACCTTC. This translates into CASSFPDRGSHGYTF.

This chain uses TRBV29-1 with TRBJ1-1, with D hard to call. The CDR3 extends over 11 amino acids. In germline, CDR1 is SQVTM, CDR2 ANQGSEA. V shed 3 bases and J shed 8 bases, with 10 bases lying between them. In DNA form, the CDR3 reads TGCAGCGTTGAGGGGAGGACCGAAGCTTTCTTT. Protein: CSVEGRTEAFF.

The chain is built from TRBV27 and TRBJ2-5, with 8 bases fitting TRBD2. V shed 2 bases and J 5 bases; nucleotides not matched to a gene: 4. Germline values: CDR1 MNHEY, CDR2 SMNVEV (reference sequence). The CDR3 has 14 residues. CDR3 loop: CASSLIGGAETQYF. The CDR3 DNA reads as TGTGCCAGCAGTTTAATCGGGGGGGCCGAGACCCAGTACTTC.

This chain joins TRBV10-3 and TRBJ1-2, with TRBD1 matching 8 bases. This CDR3 region has 12 residues. Germline CDR1 reads ENHRY; CDR2 reads SYGVKD. V shed 8 bases and J 8 bases; nucleotides not matched to a gene: 7. In nucleotides, the CDR3 is TGTGCCATCGACCGGACAGGGAACGGCTACACCTTC. It encodes CAIDRTGNGYTF.

V and J are TRBV18 and TRBJ2-5; D remains ambiguous. Trimming removed 0 bases at V and 4 bases at J, with 6 bases between. Germline V gene lookup returns CDR1 KGHSH and CDR2 LQKENI. CDR3 length equals 13 residues. This CDR3 reads CASSPPSGETQYF. The DNA for the CDR3 is TGTGCCAGCTCACCACCGTCAGGAGAGACCCAGTACTTC.